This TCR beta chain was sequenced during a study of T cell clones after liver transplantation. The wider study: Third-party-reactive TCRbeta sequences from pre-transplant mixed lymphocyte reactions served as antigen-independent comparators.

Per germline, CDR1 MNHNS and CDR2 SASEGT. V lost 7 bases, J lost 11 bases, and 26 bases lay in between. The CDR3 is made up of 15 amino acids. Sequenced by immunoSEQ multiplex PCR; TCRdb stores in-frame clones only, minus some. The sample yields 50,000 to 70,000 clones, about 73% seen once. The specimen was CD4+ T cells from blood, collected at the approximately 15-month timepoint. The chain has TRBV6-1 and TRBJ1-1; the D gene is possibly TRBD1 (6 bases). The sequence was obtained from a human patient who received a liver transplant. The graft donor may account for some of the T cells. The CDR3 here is CASTKPETGAGDAFF. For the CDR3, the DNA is TGTGCCAGCACAAAGCCGGAGACGGGGGCAGGGGATGCTTTCTTT.